The next 13 T cell receptor beta chains were all read from a single sample in a study of low-dose radiotherapy and immunotherapy resistance in tumors. Primers used for first-strand cDNA, a TRAV- and TRBV-specific set, covered both alpha and beta chains. With a constant-region primer and a V-primer adapter, TCRs were subjected to roughly 20 PCR cycles of amplification. TCRdb called the reads again in MiXCR, with one record for every CDR3 protein. This repertoire shows around 9,800 distinct CDR3 sequences, around 74% found once; its top ten account for approximately 1.5%. All receptors come from a human donor with advanced metastatic prostate, ovarian, gallbladder or colorectal cancer (not recorded which). This table probably holds off-target reads from a library built for another chain.

DNA for the CDR3: TGCAGCGTTGAAGATCCCAACAGGGGGCTCGAGCAGTACTTC. It encodes CSVEDPNRGLEQYF. The chain carries TRBV29-1 and TRBJ2-7; 9 bases map to TRBD1. The J segment lost 6 bases and the V segment lost 0 bases, leaving 6 bases of the junction unmatched. The CDR3 has 14 amino acids. Germline V gene sequence: CDR1 SQVTM, CDR2 ANQGSEA.

The chain joins TRBV5-5 to TRBJ1-6, with no clear D. The CDR3 loop spans 15 amino acids. Germline V CDR1 and CDR2: SGHKS, YYEKEE (reference sequence). Trimming left V 2 bases short and J 8 bases short, with 14 bases between. Here the CDR3 DNA reads TGTGCCAGCAGCTTATTCTCCGGGCGGGATTCACCCCTCCACTTT. This gives the protein CASSLFSGRDSPLHF.

The chain has TRBV7-8 and TRBJ2-3, with 9 positions matching TRBD2. This CDR3 is built from 15 residues. The trim removed 8 bases at V and 3 bases at J, leaving 9 bases unmatched. CDR1 is SGHVS, CDR2 FQNEAQ, per germline. The CDR3 sequence: CASRLVAGETDTQYF. DNA of the CDR3: TGTGCCAGCCGGCTGGTAGCGGGAGAGACAGATACGCAGTATTTT.

V and J are TRBV24-1 and TRBJ2-5, with 7 bases matching TRBD1. This CDR3 spans 13 amino acids. The germline gives CDR1 KGHDR, CDR2 SFDVKD. V dropped 4 bases and J dropped 3; count of bases not matched to a gene: 1. Written as DNA, the CDR3 is TGTGCCACCAGTGACAGGGGGAAAGAGACCCAGTACTTC. It codes for CATSDRGKETQYF.

This clonotype was counted a few times. The J gene is TRBJ2-1, the V gene TRBV14, with no clear D. Per germline, CDR1 SGHDN and CDR2 FVKESK. The CDR3 has 14 amino acids. Trimming removed 0 bases at V and 9 bases at J, with 12 bases between. The CDR3 nucleotides are TGTGCCAGCAGCCAAGAATCCCTTCGGAGTGAGCAGTTCTTC. This translates into CASSQESLRSEQFF. Full variable domain (rest looked up from reference TRBV14 and TRBJ2-1): EAGVTQFPSHSVIEKGQTVTLRCDPISGHDNLYWYRRVMGKEIKFLLHFVKESKQDESGMPNNRFLAERTGGTYSTLKVQPAELEDSGVYFCASSQESLRSEQFFGPGTRLTVL.

This clonotype is a singleton in its sample. The rearrangement uses TRBV25-1 and TRBJ1-4; D might be TRBD1 (6 bases). The germline CDR1 and CDR2 sequences are MGHDK and SYGVNS. CDR3 length: 14 residues. V was pared by 6 bases and J by 4 bases, with 12 bases between. The CDR3 bases are TGTGCCAGCAGGGAGACAGGCTATAATGAAAAACTGTTTTTT. This codes for CASRETGYNEKLFF.

The chain joins TRBV2 to TRBJ2-5; the D gene is possibly TRBD2 (5 bases). The CDR3 consists of 15 residues. Germline V gives CDR1 SNHLY, CDR2 FYNNEI. The V and J ends lost 4 bases and 4 bases respectively, with 16 bases between them. CDR3 protein: CASSGSRGPGETQYF. In DNA form, the CDR3 reads TGTGCCAGCAGTGGTTCTCGAGGGCCAGGAGAGACCCAGTACTTC.

The chain recombines TRBV7-2 with TRBJ1-2; D remains unclear. V was shortened by 0 bases and J by 4 bases, with 9 bases between the two germline ends. This CDR3 contains 14 residues. The V gene's germline CDR1 is SGHTA and CDR2 FQGNSA. Here the CDR3 reads CASSLASGRYGYTF. The CDR3 DNA follows: TGTGCCAGCAGCTTAGCGTCAGGCCGCTATGGCTACACCTTC.

V is TRBV24-1 and J is TRBJ2-1; 13 positions agree with TRBD2. V gave up 4 bases and J gave up 2 bases; unmatched junction bases: 13. This CDR3 region has 20 residues. The V gene's germline CDR1 is KGHDR and CDR2 SFDVKD. The CDR3 region has the DNA TGTGCCACCAGTGACCCAGGACTAGCGGGAGTTGATGGGACCTACAATGAGCAGTTCTTC. Its translation is CATSDPGLAGVDGTYNEQFF.

In its sample, this clonotype was seen once. The chain combines TRBV29-1 with TRBJ2-1; 8 bases map to TRBD2. There are 16 residues in the CDR3. From germline, CDR1 is SQVTM and CDR2 ANQGSEA. Germline trimming cut 7 bases from V and 6 bases from J; bases unmatched to any gene: 17. CDR3 sequence reads: CSANRLALGSTNEQFF. CDR3 nucleotide sequence: TGCAGCGCAAACAGACTAGCGCTTGGGAGTACCAATGAGCAGTTCTTC.

This clonotype came up a few times. The chain uses TRBV5-1 and TRBJ1-6; a weak D match, TRBD1 (6 bases). V lost 4 bases, J lost 8 bases, and 16 bases lay in between. Germline CDR1 SGHRS, CDR2 YFSETQ. CDR3 size: 15 residues. CDR3 region: CASSPGLGGDSPLHF. DNA of the CDR3: TGCGCCAGCAGCCCCGGCCTAGGGGGGGATTCACCCCTCCACTTT.

The V call is TRBV10-3, the J call TRBJ2-5; D uncertain. CDR1 and CDR2 from the germline V gene are ENHRY and SYGVKD. V lost 4 bases and J lost 1, with 7 bases in between. This CDR3 has 13 amino acids. This chain's CDR3 is CAISGAPQETQYF. CDR3 in DNA: TGTGCCATCAGTGGGGCCCCCCAAGAGACCCAGTACTTC.

The rearrangement links TRBV6-1 to TRBJ2-2; TRBD2 matches 12 bases. J gave up 0 bases and V 8 bases, and 4 bases lay outside the gene matches. This CDR3 spans 16 amino acids. CDR1 is MNHNS, CDR2 SASEGT, per germline. This chain's CDR3 is CASSGLAGTNTGELFF. The CDR3 nucleotides read TGTGCCAGCTCTGGACTAGCGGGAACGAACACCGGGGAGCTGTTTTTT.